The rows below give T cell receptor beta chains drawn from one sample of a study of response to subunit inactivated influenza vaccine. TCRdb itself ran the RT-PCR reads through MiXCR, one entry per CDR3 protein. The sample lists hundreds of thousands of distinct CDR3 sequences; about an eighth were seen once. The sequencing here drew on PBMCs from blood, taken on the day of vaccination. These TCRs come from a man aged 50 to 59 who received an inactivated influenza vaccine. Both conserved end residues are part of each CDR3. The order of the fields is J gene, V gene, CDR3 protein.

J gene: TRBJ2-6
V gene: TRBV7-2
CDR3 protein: CASSLGIGGVGANVLTF

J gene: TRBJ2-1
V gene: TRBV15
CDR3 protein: CATSRLGAEQFF

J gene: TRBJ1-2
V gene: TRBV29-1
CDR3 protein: CSVVQGKVYGYTF

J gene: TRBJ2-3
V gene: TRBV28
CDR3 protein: CASSLSTFTFSSTDTQYF

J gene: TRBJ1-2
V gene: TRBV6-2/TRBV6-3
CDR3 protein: CASSPMGVRAYGYTF

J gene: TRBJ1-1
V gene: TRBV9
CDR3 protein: CASSVAPREYTEAFF

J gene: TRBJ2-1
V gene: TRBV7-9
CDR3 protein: CASSFGPNEQFF

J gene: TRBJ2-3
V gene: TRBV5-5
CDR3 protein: CASRAPGALPTDTQYF

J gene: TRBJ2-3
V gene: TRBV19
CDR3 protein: CASRDRGTDTQYF

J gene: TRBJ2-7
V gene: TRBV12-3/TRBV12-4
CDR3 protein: CASSPLKREYYEQYF

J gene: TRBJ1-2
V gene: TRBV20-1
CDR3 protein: CSASRGGDGYTF

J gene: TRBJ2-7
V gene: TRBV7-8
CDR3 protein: CASSYMGHLAYEQYF

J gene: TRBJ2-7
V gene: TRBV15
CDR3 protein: CATSRDLTRSYEQYF

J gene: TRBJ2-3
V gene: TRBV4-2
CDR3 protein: CASSQDGPAGTQWTQYF

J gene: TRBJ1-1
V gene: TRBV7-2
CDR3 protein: CASSLFRARAFF

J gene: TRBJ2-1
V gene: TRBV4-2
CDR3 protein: CASSQDNFLSSYNEQFF

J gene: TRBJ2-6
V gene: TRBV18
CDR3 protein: CASSPPGAGANALTF

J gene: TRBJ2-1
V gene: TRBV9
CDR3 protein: CASRPDSHNEQFF